This entry features one T cell receptor beta chain sequence. This clone was found once. Its antigen target is currently unknown. No base qualities exist here, and no much larger clone lies one base off it. The CDR3 regions of human TCRbeta chains were analyzed by immunosequencing. In the authors' own workflow: Repertoire TCRs were checked for matches against a reference library of SARS-CoV-2-specific TCRs that had been generated using the MIRA antigen-specificity platform. Breadth meant the fraction of unique TCRs that were SARS-CoV-2-associated, whereas depth meant the fraction of total T cells that were SARS-CoV-2-associated. Each spike-specific TCR was assigned to its reactive spike region and to a CD4 or CD8 class using the MIRA data. Log10-transformed breadth and depth values were compared by one-way ANOVA with Sidak's multiple comparisons tests. TCRdb mirrors the immuneACCESS table, restricted to in-frame sequences. Some clones are absent from its copies; in checked studies, under half trace to an unresolved V gene, and the reason for the others is unknown. Clone size and V and J calls were adopted from that table, with D and trimming inferred from the DNA. This sample lists roughly 99,000 clones; about 92% were detected once. The ten top clones hold more than 8% of the sample.

The sample comes from a study of T cell responses to AZD1222 COVID-19 vaccine (dated by TCRdb to the early 2020s). Describing the broader study: A total of around 240 trial participants underwent TCR sequencing, of whom approximately 200 had received two doses of AZD1222 and some 26 had received two doses of the MenACWY control vaccine. Enrollment into the trials was organized by age into subgroups of 18-55, 56-69 and 70-plus years, and those subgroups contained 148, 28 and 57 TCR-sequenced participants, respectively. Study-wide findings and limitations: After two AZD1222 doses, both the breadth and the depth of spike-specific TCRs were significantly higher than at day 0 and than in MenACWY recipients. Most participants were white British and females outnumbered males, and the authors suggested that clonal diversity may have been underestimated. In the small 56-69-year group, the increase in depth fell short of significance, most likely because of low power. Because no day 14 peak-response samples were available, repertoires were characterized only after the peak T cell response. The whole spike protein was spanned by vaccine-associated CD4 TCRs, and dominant responses were seen in regions 160-218 and 743-854. Nearly half of unique spike-specific TCRs reportedly recognized epitopes outside regions mutated in the B.1.351 and B.1.1.7 variants. Conclusions about previously exposed vaccinees are limited because only five to seven AZD1222 recipients were SARS-CoV-2 seropositive at baseline.

V trim: 4 bases; J trim: 4 bases; unmatched bases: 15. The CDR3 contains 18 residues, cysteine and phenylalanine counted. Here the CDR3 DNA is all that survives: 54 bases in frame from base 1. Via the germline V gene, CDR1 is SNHLY and CDR2 FYNNEI. This specimen's time point label, interpreted: about 28 days (+/-7) after the second vaccine dose. AZD1222 recipients whose second dose came at about 4 weeks and those whose second dose came at about 12 weeks were combined into one group, since spike-specific TCR depth and breadth did not differ between the two schedules. Vaccinee samples were obtained from the UK trials COV001 and COV002, which included a single-blind randomized controlled phase 2/3 trial of AZD1222 (ChAdOx1 nCoV-19) in healthy adults. For TCRbeta chain sequencing, PBMC samples were collected from trial participants at day 0 and at day 28 after the second dose.

The sample was peripheral blood, taken 28 days after the second AZD1222 dose. This receptor was taken from an adult who received the AZD1222 COVID-19 vaccine. Here the chain combines TRBV2 and TRBJ1-2; 10 middle bases align to TRBD1. The CDR3 loop reads CASSAEIQRTGGAYGYTF. Read as DNA, the sequence is TGTGCCAGCAGTGCCGAGATACAGAGGACAGGGGGTGCCTATGGCTACACCTTC. With the rest looked up from the reference TRBV2 and TRBJ1-2 genes rather than sequenced, the full variable domain is EPEVTQTPSHQVTQMGQEVILRCVPISNHLYFYWYRQILGQKVEFLVSFYNNEISEKSEIFDDQFSVERPDGSNFTLKIRSTKLEDSAMYFCASSAEIQRTGGAYGYTFGSGTRLTVV.